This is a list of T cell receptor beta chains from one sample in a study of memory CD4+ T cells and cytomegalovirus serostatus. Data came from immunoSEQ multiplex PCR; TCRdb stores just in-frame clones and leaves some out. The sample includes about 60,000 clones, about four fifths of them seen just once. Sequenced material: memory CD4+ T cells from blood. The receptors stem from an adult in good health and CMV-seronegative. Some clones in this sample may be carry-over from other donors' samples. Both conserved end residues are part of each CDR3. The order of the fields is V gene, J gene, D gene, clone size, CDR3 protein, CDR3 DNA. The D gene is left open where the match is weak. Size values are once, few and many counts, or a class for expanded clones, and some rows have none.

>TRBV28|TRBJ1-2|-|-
CASRAGTEDYGYTF
TGTGCCAGCAGGGCAGGTACAGAGGACTATGGCTACACCTTC
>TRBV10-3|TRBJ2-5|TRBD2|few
CAIGGVGEGETQYF
TGTGCCATCGGAGGGGTAGGGGAGGGAGAGACCCAGTACTTC
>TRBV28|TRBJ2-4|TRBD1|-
CASSLPGQANIQYF
TGTGCCAGCAGTCTACCGGGACAGGCAAACATTCAGTACTTC
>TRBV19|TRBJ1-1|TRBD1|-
CASSNRDRANTEAFF
TGTGCCAGTAGTAACCGGGACAGGGCGAACACTGAAGCTTTCTTT
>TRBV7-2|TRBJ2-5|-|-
CASSPRGAQETQYF
TGTGCCAGCAGCCCACGTGGGGCCCAAGAGACCCAGTACTTC
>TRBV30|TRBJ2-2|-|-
CAWRSPSGGTGELFF
TGTGCCTGGAGATCTCCATCCGGGGGCACCGGGGAGCTGTTTTTT
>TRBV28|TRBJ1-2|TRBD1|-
CASLSGQGANYGYTF
TGTGCCAGCCTCTCGGGACAGGGGGCTAACTATGGCTACACCTTC
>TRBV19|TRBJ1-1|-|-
CASSIGAGEAFF
TGTGCCAGTAGTATCGGCGCAGGTGAAGCTTTCTTT
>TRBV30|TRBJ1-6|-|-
CAWGEGSYNSPLHF
TGTGCCTGGGGCGAGGGCTCCTATAATTCACCCCTCCACTTT
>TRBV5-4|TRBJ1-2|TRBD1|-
CASRLAGQGSGGYTF
TGTGCCAGCAGACTAGCCGGACAGGGGTCCGGTGGCTACACCTTC